This is a list of T cell receptor beta chains from one sample in a study of cytomegalovirus exposure and HLA in healthy donors. Sequenced by immunoSEQ multiplex PCR; TCRdb stores in-frame clones only, minus some. Of approximately 100,000 clones listed, about 74% are singletons. Sequencing input: PBMCs. These receptors all stem from a male donor in good health and CMV-seronegative. CDR3s include the opening cysteine and the closing phenylalanine or tryptophan.

j_gene: TRBJ1-1
v_gene: TRBV30
CDR3aa: CAWRTGGTEAFF

j_gene: TRBJ1-3
v_gene: TRBV5-4
CDR3aa: CASSQPGVAGNTIYF

j_gene: TRBJ1-1
v_gene: TRBV2
CDR3aa: CASSESRTEAFF

j_gene: TRBJ2-1
v_gene: TRBV28
CDR3aa: CASSSSGSGYNEQFF

j_gene: TRBJ1-5
v_gene: TRBV28
CDR3aa: CASSPPTDSNQPQHF

j_gene: TRBJ2-1
v_gene: TRBV6-6
CDR3aa: CASSRIQSSGGEQFF

j_gene: TRBJ1-1
v_gene: TRBV6-1
CDR3aa: CASSQETGITEAFF

j_gene: TRBJ1-4
v_gene: TRBV5-1
CDR3aa: CASSFLQGANEKLFF

j_gene: TRBJ2-1
v_gene: TRBV19
CDR3aa: CASSFTRTSGRASHNEQFF

j_gene: TRBJ1-3
v_gene: TRBV27
CDR3aa: CASSFGTGRNTIYF

j_gene: TRBJ2-5
v_gene: TRBV6-6
CDR3aa: CASSYSTGEETQYF

j_gene: TRBJ1-5
v_gene: TRBV4-1
CDR3aa: CASSQVGHSNQPQHF

j_gene: TRBJ2-1
v_gene: TRBV5-1
CDR3aa: CASSADYPSPLDEQFF

j_gene: TRBJ2-1
v_gene: TRBV11-3
CDR3aa: CASSIAGYNEQFF

j_gene: TRBJ2-5
v_gene: TRBV7-3
CDR3aa: CASSWGLAGGPETQYF

j_gene: TRBJ2-3
v_gene: TRBV27
CDR3aa: CASSLGTATDTQYF

j_gene: TRBJ2-7
v_gene: TRBV2
CDR3aa: CASSEVREQYF

j_gene: TRBJ2-7
v_gene: TRBV27
CDR3aa: CASSPGPGGEQYF

j_gene: TRBJ2-5
v_gene: TRBV5-8
CDR3aa: CASSSKPGQDQETQYF

j_gene: TRBJ2-3
v_gene: TRBV27
CDR3aa: CASSLLSSTDTQYF

j_gene: TRBJ2-7
v_gene: TRBV9
CDR3aa: CASSVEGQGPEQYF

j_gene: TRBJ1-1
v_gene: TRBV12-5
CDR3aa: CASGRGVKDTEAFF

j_gene: TRBJ2-7
v_gene: TRBV7-3
CDR3aa: CASSPNAGWSYEQYF

j_gene: TRBJ2-5
v_gene: TRBV7-2
CDR3aa: CATRGRSASTYETQYF

j_gene: TRBJ2-5
v_gene: TRBV30
CDR3aa: CAWSVTGQPLGTQYF

j_gene: TRBJ2-3
v_gene: TRBV6-1
CDR3aa: CASSGLAGGHGTDTQYF

j_gene: TRBJ1-2
v_gene: TRBV29-1
CDR3aa: CSVETSRGLNGYTF

j_gene: TRBJ2-7
v_gene: TRBV27
CDR3aa: CASTEMWEGAVYF

j_gene: TRBJ1-2
v_gene: TRBV28
CDR3aa: CASRDLQEPSSNYGYTF

j_gene: TRBJ1-1
v_gene: TRBV5-1
CDR3aa: CASSTAGDTEAFF

j_gene: TRBJ2-7
v_gene: TRBV28
CDR3aa: CASSPEPGQGSYEQYF

j_gene: TRBJ2-5
v_gene: TRBV30
CDR3aa: CAWGGGETQYF

j_gene: TRBJ1-2
v_gene: TRBV28
CDR3aa: CASSSNQNRYGYTF

j_gene: TRBJ2-7
v_gene: TRBV6-5
CDR3aa: CASTEGSGSIYEQYF

j_gene: TRBJ2-3
v_gene: TRBV11-3
CDR3aa: CASSPGASGYTDTQYF

j_gene: TRBJ2-3
v_gene: TRBV4-2
CDR3aa: CASSQGARLASLTDTQYF

j_gene: TRBJ2-1
v_gene: TRBV7-9
CDR3aa: CASSSLLGREGWNEQFF

j_gene: TRBJ2-4
v_gene: TRBV6-6
CDR3aa: CASSASDDGVGIQYF

j_gene: TRBJ1-1
v_gene: TRBV5-1
CDR3aa: CASSPEGQGITEAFF

j_gene: TRBJ2-7
v_gene: TRBV19
CDR3aa: CASEAGDNEQYF